Listed here is a single T cell receptor beta chain. A second PCR of about 7 to 12 cycles used a sample-barcoded 5' primer and a J-beta primer mix. TCRdb passed the 5' RACE reads through MiXCR, listing each CDR3 protein once. The table lists roughly 700,000 distinct CDR3 sequences, approximately 50% of them singletons, with roughly 30% in the top ten. These data come from a study of blood T cells in healthy people across ages. The CDR3 spans 15 residues. The germline V gene has CDR1 SGDLS and CDR2 YYNGEE. V was clipped by 2 bases and J by 7 bases; unmatched bases: 9. The rearrangement links TRBV9 to TRBJ2-7; 10 nucleotides line up with TRBD1. This TCR derives from an older woman in good health. The sequenced sample was blood. The CDR3 nucleotides are TGTGCCAGCAGCGTCTCGGACAGGGGGAACAATGAGCAGTACTTC. It yields the protein CASSVSDRGNNEQYF.